The clone carrying this T cell receptor beta chain was seen only a few times. Its antigen is currently unknown. The sample comes from a study of identical twins. Overall study findings and caveats: Cross-sectional statistical analysis, not tracking of the same donors, underpinned the conclusions.

The ends lost 4 bases at V and 7 bases at J; junction bases unmatched: 7. This CDR3 is 14 amino acids long. Germline CDR1 ENHRY, CDR2 SYGVKD. A single record per CDR3 protein comes from TCRdb applying MiXCR to the 5' RACE reads. The sample shows about 520,000 distinct CDR3 sequences, around 20% of them seen only once. These data also featured in a second study, about T cells expressing NK-cell markers.

The rearrangement uses TRBV10-3 and TRBJ1-1; 9 bases are a match to TRBD1. This TCR derives from a woman between 18 and 29 years old in good health. Sequenced sample: CD4+ T cells sorted from blood. CDR3 sequence reads: CAISGTGGAGEAFF. CDR3 sequence (DNA): TGTGCCATCAGTGGAACAGGGGGCGCCGGTGAAGCTTTCTTT.